Presented here are 28 T cell receptor beta chains from one specimen sequenced in a study of memory B cells and T cells in multiple sclerosis. After stimulus-free culture, autoproliferating CFSE-dim and non-proliferating CFSE-high T cells were sequenced separately. Approximately 5x10^7 CFSE-labeled PBMCs were cultured around seven days unstimulated, then replicate wells were pooled. Libraries were prepared by immunoSEQ multiplex PCR; TCRdb keeps only in-frame clonotypes and omits some of them. The sample has 32,000 or so clones; 86% are singletons. What these receptors recognize is not known. The sample was PBMCs from blood kept in culture. These receptors were obtained from a human donor with multiple sclerosis.

The chain combines TRBV19 with TRBJ2-3, with TRBD2 matching 10 bases. Germline-derived CDR1 and CDR2 are LNHDA and SQIVND (reference sequence). The V segment lost 1 base and the J segment 2 bases; nucleotides outside the gene matches: 3. This CDR3 comprises 16 residues. The chain's CDR3 is CASSIGAGGSTDTQYF. CDR3 bases: TGTGCCAGTAGTATAGGAGCGGGGGGGTCCACAGATACGCAGTATTTT.

The rearrangement uses TRBV5-4 and TRBJ2-1; no clear D gene. The CDR3 spans 16 residues. The V end lost 3 bases, the J end lost 1 base, and 14 bases lay between the germline ends. CDR1 SGHNT and CDR2 YYREEE come from the germline V gene (reference sequence). CDR3 protein: CASSSRASRSYNEQFF. The CDR3 DNA is TGTGCCAGCAGCTCTAGAGCCTCCCGGTCCTACAATGAGCAGTTCTTC. Full variable domain (missing parts from reference TRBV5-4 and TRBJ2-1): ETGVTQSPTHLIKTRGQQVTLRCSSQSGHNTVSWYQQALGQGPQFIFQYYREEENGRGNFPPRFSGLQFPNYSSELNVNALELDDSALYLCASSSRASRSYNEQFFGPGTRLTVL.

V gene TRBV2 combines with J gene TRBJ2-2, with D unresolved. This CDR3 spans 15 amino acids. Trimming pared 4 bases from V and 0 bases from J, leaving 9 bases between. Germline V gives CDR1 SNHLY, CDR2 FYNNEI. This CDR3 is CASSVNHPNTGELFF. The CDR3 DNA follows: TGTGCCAGCAGTGTCAACCATCCGAACACCGGGGAGCTGTTTTTT.

This chain joins TRBV9 and TRBJ2-2; D gene uncertain. Germline CDR1 and CDR2: SGDLS and YYNGEE. Between the trimmed V and J ends, which lost 1 base and 4 bases, there was a span of 8 bases. This CDR3 is 14 amino acids long. CDR3 coding DNA: TGTGCCAGCAGCGTACCCCCGACCACCGGGGAGCTGTTTTTT. This codes for CASSVPPTTGELFF.

The chain uses TRBV27 and TRBJ1-1; 8 bases fit TRBD1. With V trimmed by 4 bases and J by 4 bases, 11 bases remained unmatched. CDR1 and CDR2 (germline): MNHEY, SMNVEV (reference sequence). The CDR3 sequence is 16 residues long. CDR3 loop: CASSSNPWQGATEAFF. DNA of the CDR3: TGTGCCAGCAGTTCCAATCCCTGGCAGGGGGCCACTGAAGCTTTCTTT.

The V call is TRBV6-1, the J call TRBJ1-1; a possible D gene is TRBD1 (5 bases). The CDR3 sequence is 14 residues long. V was pared by 4 bases and J by 1 base, with 10 bases between. Per the germline V gene, CDR1 is MNHNS and CDR2 is SASEGT. CDR3 DNA sequence: TGTGCCAGCAGTGCAAGGACACGGAACACTGAAGCTTTCTTT. This codes for CASSARTRNTEAFF.

The chain couples TRBV5-1 to TRBJ2-1, with D perhaps matching TRBD1 or TRBD2 (5 bases each). V was clipped by 4 bases and J by 5 bases, with 13 bases between them. CDR1 and CDR2 from the germline V gene are SGHRS and YFSETQ. The CDR3 sequence is 14 residues long. The CDR3 DNA reads TGCGCCAGCAGCCCTTCGGGGCCCCACAATGAGCAGTTCTTC. Translated: CASSPSGPHNEQFF.

The rearrangement uses TRBV27 and TRBJ1-5; D remains ambiguous. The CDR3 is made up of 13 amino acids. Germline V CDR1 and CDR2: MNHEY, SMNVEV (reference sequence). V gave up 10 bases and J gave up 4 bases, with 14 bases separating them. CDR3 protein: CATGASYNQPQHF. DNA of the CDR3: TGTGCCACAGGCGCTTCGTATAATCAGCCCCAGCATTTT.

The V call is TRBV13, the J call TRBJ2-6; TRBD2 is a possible D gene (5 bases). Germline V gene lookup returns CDR1 PRHDT and CDR2 FYEKMQ (reference sequence). The CDR3 runs to 20 residues. Trimming cost V 5 bases and J 4 bases, with 27 bases left between them. CDR3 sequence: CASSHSQTRDKASGANVLTF. As DNA, the CDR3 is TGTGCCAGCAGCCACTCACAGACCCGGGATAAAGCGTCGGGGGCCAACGTCCTGACTTTC. The whole variable domain, remainder taken from reference TRBV13 and TRBJ2-6, is AAGVIQSPRHLIKEKRETATLKCYPIPRHDTVYWYQQGPGQDPQFLISFYEKMQSDKGSIPDRFSAQQFSDYHSELNMSSLELGDSALYFCASSHSQTRDKASGANVLTFGAGSRLTVL.

In this sample, this clone turned up once. The V gene is TRBV7-8, the J gene TRBJ1-5; 7 nucleotides line up with TRBD1. V dropped 5 bases and J dropped 7; count of bases not matched to a gene: 11. Germline V gives CDR1 SGHVS, CDR2 FQNEAQ. This CDR3 is built from 15 residues. The DNA for the CDR3 is TGTGCCAGCAGCCCCTGGGCGACAGGGTTCCAGCCCCAGCATTTT. As protein: CASSPWATGFQPQHF. The full variable domain, with the rest looked up from reference TRBV7-8 and TRBJ1-5, is GAGVSQSPRYKVAKRGQDVALRCDPISGHVSLFWYQQALGQGPEFLTYFQNEAQLDKSGLPSDRFFAERPEGSVSTLKIQRTQQEDSAVYLCASSPWATGFQPQHFGDGTRLSIL.

The chain couples TRBV7-2 to TRBJ1-2; unclear D gene. Trimming cost V 1 base and J 7 bases, with 10 bases left between them. Per the germline V gene, CDR1 is SGHTA and CDR2 is FQGNSA. The CDR3 has 13 amino acids. The CDR3 DNA reads as TGTGCCAGCAGCTTAGGGCAGAGAGGTGGCTACACCTTC. This codes for CASSLGQRGGYTF.

This clone was detected only a few times. V usage is TRBV6-1 and J usage is TRBJ2-5; tentatively, D is TRBD1 (6 bases). Trimming cost V 5 bases and J 4 bases, with 17 bases left between them. The CDR3 runs to 15 residues. In germline, CDR1 is MNHNS, CDR2 SASEGT. The CDR3 DNA reads TGTGCCAGCAGTATGACCCAGGGGATTCCAGAGACCCAGTACTTC. The encoded protein is CASSMTQGIPETQYF.

The gene calls are TRBV6-5 and TRBJ1-1, with D perhaps TRBD1 (5 bases). V gave up 0 bases and J gave up 5 bases, with 10 bases separating them. Germline lookup yields CDR1 MNHEY and CDR2 SVGAGI. The CDR3 is 14 amino acids. CDR3: CASSYSKRGTEAFF. CDR3 DNA: TGTGCCAGCAGTTACTCGAAGCGGGGGACTGAAGCTTTCTTT.

This chain connects TRBV5-1 to TRBJ2-5; TRBD1 might be the D (6 bases). CDR3 size: 15 residues. CDR1 is SGHRS and CDR2 is YFSETQ in the germline V gene. The V end was cut by 0 bases, the J end by 6 bases, with 15 bases between. CDR3 region: CASSLDQIGGKTQYF. The CDR3 nucleotides read TGCGCCAGCAGCTTGGATCAGATAGGGGGAAAGACCCAGTACTTC. Using reference TRBV5-1 and TRBJ2-5 for the parts outside the CDR3, the full variable domain is KAGVTQTPRYLIKTRGQQVTLSCSPISGHRSVSWYQQTPGQGLQFLFEYFSETQRNKGNFPGRFSGRQFSNSRSEMNVSTLELGDSALYLCASSLDQIGGKTQYFGPGTRLLVL.

This chain uses TRBV5-1 with TRBJ1-5; D gene ambiguous. This CDR3 contains 13 residues. CDR1 is SGHRS and CDR2 is YFSETQ in the germline V gene. V gave up 2 bases and J gave up 9 bases, with 12 bases separating them. CDR3 sequence: CASSLGGERPQHF. DNA of the CDR3: TGCGCCAGCAGCTTAGGCGGGGAACGGCCCCAGCATTTT.

The CDR3 DNA reads as TGTGCCAGCAGTCCGGCGGGTCTGAGCACAGATACGCAGTATTTT. It encodes CASSPAGLSTDTQYF. The V gene is TRBV28, the J gene TRBJ2-3, with TRBD2 as a possible D gene (5 bases). Germline assignment: CDR1 MDHEN and CDR2 SYDVKM. This CDR3 contains 15 residues. Trimming removed 5 bases at V and 0 bases at J, with 12 bases between.

CDR3 DNA sequence: TGTGCCAGTAGTGTCTCCGGGACAATTCAAGAGACCCAGTACTTC. Protein sequence: CASSVSGTIQETQYF. The chain combines TRBV19 with TRBJ2-5, with D possibly matching TRBD1 (6 bases). V lost 5 bases and J lost 2, with 15 bases in between. The CDR3 has 15 amino acids. CDR1 and CDR2 from the germline V gene are LNHDA and SQIVND (reference sequence).

The sample holds a few counts of this clone. One junction end disagrees with the germline gene, perhaps due to a read error. The chain links TRBV14 to TRBJ2-1; D is undetermined. Germline V gene data show CDR1 as SGHDN and CDR2 as FVKESK. The CDR3 covers 14 residues. DNA for the CDR3: TGTGCCAGCAGCCAAGTGGTAGGCTACAGTGAGCAGTTCTTC. Protein product: CASSQVVGYSEQFF.

The rearrangement uses TRBV10-3 and TRBJ2-1; D is possibly TRBD1 (6 bases). CDR3 length equals 17 residues. Germline CDR1 and CDR2: ENHRY and SYGVKD. The V end was cut by 2 bases, the J end by 2 bases, with 16 bases between. CDR3 coding DNA: TGTGCCATCAGTGAGATAGGACAGACTACAACCTACAATGAGCAGTTCTTC. It is translated as CAISEIGQTTTYNEQFF.

The J gene is TRBJ1-5, the V gene TRBV27; D is possibly TRBD1 (6 bases). The CDR3 sequence is 14 residues long. Germline CDR1 MNHEY, CDR2 SMNVEV (reference sequence). Trimming cost V 2 bases and J 7 bases, with 12 bases left between them. Here the CDR3 reads CASSLGRGAQPQHF. Here the CDR3 DNA reads TGTGCCAGCAGTTTAGGTCGGGGGGCCCAGCCCCAGCATTTT.

The rearrangement links TRBV7-6 to TRBJ2-7; D call uncertain. The CDR3 runs to 15 residues. The germline gives CDR1 SGHVS, CDR2 FNYEAQ. Trimming took 5 bases from V and 4 from J, leaving 18 bases between them. The CDR3, as DNA: TGTGCCAGCAGCACCCTCTCGCACCCGGGTTACGAGCAGTACTTC. This codes for CASSTLSHPGYEQYF.

The chain links TRBV2 to TRBJ2-3; D may be TRBD2 (6 bases). CDR1 is SNHLY, CDR2 FYNNEI, per germline. There are 15 residues in the CDR3. Trimming stripped 6 bases from V and 0 bases from J, with 13 bases between. CDR3 coding DNA: TGTGCCAGCAGCGGCAGCGGGTTCAGCACAGATACGCAGTATTTT. This gives the protein CASSGSGFSTDTQYF.

The chain employs TRBV5-1 and TRBJ2-3; 9 positions match TRBD1. Germline values: CDR1 SGHRS, CDR2 YFSETQ. The CDR3 spans 16 residues. V lost 4 bases and J lost 3; bases outside the gene matches: 9. The DNA of the CDR3 is TGCGCCAGCAGCCTAACACCCGGACAGGGGACAGATACGCAGTATTTT. Protein sequence: CASSLTPGQGTDTQYF.

This clone is labeled as medium-sized. The rearrangement links TRBV7-9 to TRBJ2-3; no firm D call. Germline CDR1 SEHNR, CDR2 FQNEAQ (reference sequence). V dropped 3 bases and J dropped 7 bases, with 14 bases sitting between them. The CDR3 has 14 amino acids. The CDR3 region has the DNA TGTGCCAGCAGCTTTCAGGTTTTGGTGCATACGCAGTATTTT. Its translation is CASSFQVLVHTQYF.

V gene TRBV15 combines with J gene TRBJ1-1; 8 bases map to TRBD1. The ends lost 5 bases at V and 5 bases at J; junction bases unmatched: 7. In germline, CDR1 is LNHNV, CDR2 YYDKDF (reference sequence). This CDR3 is built from 14 residues. CDR3 in amino acids: CATSSDRAITEAFF. The CDR3 DNA reads TGTGCCACCAGCTCGGACAGGGCAATAACTGAAGCTTTCTTT.

This clone has just a few counts. The chain recombines TRBV7-9 with TRBJ1-6, with 7 nucleotides matching TRBD1. This CDR3 contains 15 residues. Germline CDR1 SEHNR, CDR2 FQNEAQ (reference sequence). V lost 6 bases to trimming and J lost 5 bases; unmatched junction nucleotides: 7. The CDR3 DNA reads as TGTGCCAGCAGTTCTCCCGGGACAGATAATTCACCCCTCCACTTT. As protein: CASSSPGTDNSPLHF.

This chain connects TRBV7-9 to TRBJ2-5; 9 bases match TRBD2. The CDR3 runs to 15 residues. Germline assignment: CDR1 SEHNR and CDR2 FQNEAQ (reference sequence). The J segment lost 1 base and the V segment lost 5 bases, leaving 5 bases of the junction unmatched. CDR3 region: CASSGRLAAQETQYF. The CDR3 DNA follows: TGTGCCAGCAGCGGTCGACTAGCGGCCCAAGAGACCCAGTACTTC.

This clone was counted a few times. The rearrangement joins TRBV18 to TRBJ2-7, with D possibly TRBD1 on 5 matching bases. The germline CDR1 and CDR2 sequences are KGHSH and LQKENI. CDR3 length: 17 amino acids. V lost 3 bases and J 2 bases, leaving 20 bases between the germline ends. This CDR3 is CASSPLDRTYGTYEQYF. The CDR3 DNA follows: TGTGCCAGCTCACCGCTCGACCGGACATATGGAACCTACGAGCAGTACTTC. The entire variable domain, with the rest obtained from reference TRBV18 and TRBJ2-7, is as follows: NAGVMQNPRHLVRRRGQEARLRCSPMKGHSHVYWYRQLPEEGLKFMVYLQKENIIDESGMPKERFSAEFPKEGPSILRIQQVVRGDSAAYFCASSPLDRTYGTYEQYFGPGTRLTVT.